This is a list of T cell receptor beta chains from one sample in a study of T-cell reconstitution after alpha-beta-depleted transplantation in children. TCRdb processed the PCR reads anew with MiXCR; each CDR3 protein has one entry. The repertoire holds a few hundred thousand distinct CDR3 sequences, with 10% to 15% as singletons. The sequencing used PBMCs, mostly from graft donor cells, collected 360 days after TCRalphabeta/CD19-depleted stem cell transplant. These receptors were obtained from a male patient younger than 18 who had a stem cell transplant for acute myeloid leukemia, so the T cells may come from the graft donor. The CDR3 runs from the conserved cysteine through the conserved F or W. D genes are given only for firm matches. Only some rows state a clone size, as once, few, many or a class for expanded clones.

CASSLGSLQGAPSTDTQYF,TGTGCCAGCAGCTTGGGATCACTACAGGGGGCGCCTAGCACAGATACGCAGTATTTT,TRBJ2-3,TRBD1,-,TRBV5-4,19
CSAREFRLRDPMIDEQYF,TGCAGTGCTAGAGAGTTTAGGTTACGGGACCCGATGATTGACGAGCAGTACTTC,TRBJ2-7,-,once,TRBV20-1,18
CASSQRISGATDTQYF,TGCGCCAGCAGCCAAAGGATCTCCGGGGCCACAGATACGCAGTATTTT,TRBJ2-3,-,-,TRBV4-1,16
CASSQGLQGGSSPLHF,TGTGCCAGCAGCCAAGGGCTTCAGGGGGGTAGTTCACCCCTCCACTTT,TRBJ1-6,TRBD1,-,TRBV6-1,16
CASSLAGTGELFF,TGTGCCAGCAGCTTAGCCGGGACCGGGGAGCTGTTTTTT,TRBJ2-2,-,many,TRBV7-9,13
CASSLARGEGGYYEQYF,TGTGCCAGCAGCTTAGCGCGTGGAGAGGGGGGGTACTACGAGCAGTACTTC,TRBJ2-7,-,-,TRBV7-2,17
CASSLLGYSTDTQYF,TGTGCCAGCAGTTTATTGGGCTATAGCACAGATACGCAGTATTTT,TRBJ2-3,-,-,TRBV27,15
CASSYSAGPGYTF,TGTGCCAGCAGTTACTCGGCAGGCCCCGGCTACACCTTC,TRBJ1-2,-,many,TRBV6-5,13
CASKTTRVTGELFF,TGTGCCAGTAAAACCACCAGGGTAACCGGGGAGCTGTTTTTT,TRBJ2-2,-,many,TRBV19,14
CASSQTRGRSYEQYF,TGCGCCAGCAGCCAAACCAGGGGAAGGTCCTACGAGCAGTACTTC,TRBJ2-7,-,-,TRBV4-3,15
CAISELTQGATEAFF,TGTGCCATCAGTGAGCTCACGCAGGGAGCGACTGAAGCTTTCTTT,TRBJ1-1,-,-,TRBV10-3,15
CASSQDRVGLSYEQYF,TGCGCCAGCAGCCAAGATAGAGTCGGGCTCTCCTACGAGCAGTACTTC,TRBJ2-7,-,-,TRBV4-3,16
CSARDWGLAINEQYF,TGCAGTGCTAGAGATTGGGGACTAGCGATCAACGAGCAGTACTTC,TRBJ2-7,TRBD2,few,TRBV20-1,15
CSVNRDNEQFF,TGCAGCGTTAACAGGGACAATGAGCAGTTCTTC,TRBJ2-1,-,many,TRBV29-1,11
CASRGLVGEQYF,TGTGCCAGCAGGGGACTGGTGGGAGAGCAGTACTTC,TRBJ2-7,-,-,TRBV6-5,12
CASGLGFDEQFF,TGTGCTAGTGGTTTGGGATTTGACGAGCAGTTCTTC,TRBJ2-1,-,many,TRBV12-5,12
CATSGSMAYEQFF,TGTGCCACCAGTGGGTCCATGGCCTATGAGCAGTTCTTC,TRBJ2-1,-,many,TRBV24-1,13
CSARDSRGERHEQYF,TGCAGTGCTAGAGATTCACGGGGGGAGAGGCACGAGCAGTACTTC,TRBJ2-7,TRBD2,many,TRBV20-1,15
CASARSGANVLTF,TGCGCCAGCGCGCGGTCTGGGGCCAACGTCCTGACTTTC,TRBJ2-6,-,-,TRBV4-3,13
CASSLRLAGFQETQYF,TGTGCCAGCAGTCTAAGACTAGCGGGATTTCAAGAGACCCAGTACTTC,TRBJ2-5,TRBD2,few,TRBV12-3/TRBV12-4,16
CASSFSWRGRSTDTQYF,TGTGCCAGCAGCTTCAGTTGGCGGGGACGTAGCACAGATACGCAGTATTTT,TRBJ2-3,-,few,TRBV7-9,17
CASSLVAVKNTQYF,TGTGCCAGCAGCTTAGTCGCTGTAAAGAATACGCAGTATTTT,TRBJ2-3,-,-,TRBV7-2,14
CASSLMASVTQYF,TGTGCCAGCAGTTTAATGGCTAGCGTTACGCAGTATTTT,TRBJ2-3,-,many,TRBV28,13
CASSLDSSTDTQYF,TGTGCCAGCAGTTTAGACTCTAGCACAGATACGCAGTATTTT,TRBJ2-3,-,many,TRBV6-2/TRBV6-3,14